Presented here are 27 T cell receptor beta chains from one specimen sequenced in a study of T cell responses to AZD1222 COVID-19 vaccine. Profiled with immunoSEQ multiplex PCR; TCRdb holds only in-frame clones, not every one. The sample carries 150,000 to 200,000 clones, 92% recorded once. The material sequenced was peripheral blood, taken 28 days after the second AZD1222 dose. These receptor sequences come from an adult who received the AZD1222 COVID-19 vaccine.

This chain connects TRBV5-1 to TRBJ1-2, with TRBD1 matching over 9 bases. V trimming: 0 bases; J trimming: 6 bases; junction bases outside the gene matches: 12. The germline gives CDR1 SGHRS, CDR2 YFSETQ. CDR3 length: 17 amino acids. The CDR3 is CASSLAAGQGMADGYTF. The CDR3 DNA reads TGCGCCAGCAGCTTGGCCGCGGGACAGGGTATGGCTGATGGCTACACCTTC.

The sample holds one count of this clone. This rearrangement joins TRBV30 to TRBJ2-3, with 10 positions matching TRBD2. This CDR3 is 16 amino acids long. The germline gives CDR1 GTSNPN, CDR2 SVGIG (reference sequence). After removal of 0 bases from V and 5 bases from J, the junction contained 8 bases not matched to a gene. The CDR3 loop reads CAWSVQSGGALDTQYF. CDR3 coding DNA: TGTGCCTGGAGTGTACAAAGCGGGGGGGCCTTAGATACGCAGTATTTT.

This clone appeared once. This chain uses TRBV21-1 with TRBJ2-5; TRBD1 is the table's D call and was not checked against the DNA. TRBV21-1 is tagged as a pseudogene. The CDR3 covers 16 residues. The CDR3 nucleotides are TGTGCCAGCATACAACACCGGGACAGCAACCAAGAGACCCAGTACTTC. Translating it yields CASIQHRDSNQETQYF.

V is TRBV27 and J is TRBJ1-4; TRBD1 might be the D (5 bases). This CDR3 has 15 amino acids. The V end was cut by 4 bases, the J end by 4 bases, with 13 bases between. Germline V CDR1 and CDR2: MNHEY, SMNVEV (reference sequence). This chain's CDR3 is CASSSLGAGNEKLFF. The DNA of the CDR3 is TGTGCCAGCAGTTCCCTAGGGGCAGGTAATGAAAAACTGTTTTTT.

The chain employs TRBV5-5 and TRBJ1-3; D is unclear. The CDR3 extends over 14 amino acids. Germline V gene data show CDR1 as SGHKS and CDR2 as YYEKEE (reference sequence). Deletions cut 0 bases from V and 2 bases from J, with 6 bases between. The CDR3 nucleotides read TGTGCCAGCAGCTTGGGGAACCCTGGAAACACCATATATTTT. It encodes CASSLGNPGNTIYF.

The chain recombines TRBV11-2 with TRBJ2-6; the D gene is possibly TRBD1 (6 bases). This CDR3 is built from 15 residues. Per germline, CDR1 SGHAT and CDR2 FQNNGV. V lost 3 bases to trimming and J lost 0 bases, with 6 bases between them. This chain's CDR3 is CASSFRGSGANVLTF. The CDR3 nucleotides are TGTGCCAGCAGCTTCAGGGGCTCTGGGGCCAACGTCCTGACTTTC.

CDR3 sequence reads: CASSLGRPGADNSPLHF. As DNA, the CDR3 is TGCGCCAGCAGCCTGGGACGTCCGGGGGCTGATAATTCACCCCTCCACTTT. The chain is built from TRBV10-1 and TRBJ1-6; tentatively, D is TRBD1 (6 bases). Germline assignment: CDR1 WNHNN and CDR2 SYGVQD (reference sequence). This CDR3 spans 17 amino acids. V lost 6 bases and J 5 bases, leaving 20 bases between the germline ends.

This clone is a singleton in its sample. The chain links TRBV4-1 to TRBJ2-7; no reliable D call. The CDR3 has 14 amino acids. CDR1 is MGHRA, CDR2 YSYEKL, per germline. V was clipped by 2 bases and J by 4 bases, with 12 bases between them. CDR3 sequence (DNA): TGCGCCAGCAGCCAAACCAAAGACGGATACGAGCAGTACTTC. Protein product: CASSQTKDGYEQYF.

The chain links TRBV2 to TRBJ1-1; a weak D match, TRBD1 (5 bases). Germline lookup yields CDR1 SNHLY and CDR2 FYNNEI. With 8 bases removed from V and 1 base from J, the gap between germline ends came to 8 bases. The CDR3 consists of 12 residues. This chain's CDR3 is CASGTQNTEAFF. Here the CDR3 DNA reads TGTGCCAGCGGGACGCAGAACACTGAAGCTTTCTTT.

The genes are TRBV12-5 and TRBJ2-2; D gene unclear. This CDR3 region has 14 residues. CDR1 and CDR2 from the germline V gene are LGHNT and FRNRAP. Trimming shortened V by 5 bases and J by 1 base, and 8 bases separated the two germline ends. The DNA for the CDR3 is TGTGCTAGTGGTACTCGATTGAACACCGGGGAGCTGTTTTTT. Protein: CASGTRLNTGELFF.

The V gene is TRBV10-2, the J gene TRBJ1-1; no clear D. The CDR3 extends over 13 amino acids. Trimming took off 6 bases at V and 1 base at J, with 9 bases between the two ends. Germline assignment: CDR1 WSHSY and CDR2 SAAADI. For the CDR3, the DNA is TGCGCCAGCAGGGATCAGGAGAACACTGAAGCTTTCTTT. It translates to CASRDQENTEAFF.

V gene TRBV10-3 combines with J gene TRBJ2-1, with 13 bases aligning to TRBD2. CDR1 is ENHRY and CDR2 is SYGVKD in the germline V gene. The CDR3 runs 13 residues. V gave up 9 bases and J gave up 8 bases; unmatched junction bases: 4. CDR3 coding DNA: TGTGCCATTCGGACTAGCGGGGGCGATGAGCAGTTCTTC. It specifies CAIRTSGGDEQFF.

The chain employs TRBV19 and TRBJ1-2; the D gene is possibly TRBD1 (6 bases). The germline gives CDR1 LNHDA, CDR2 SQIVND (reference sequence). The CDR3 runs 13 residues. The germline V and J ends were trimmed by 5 bases and 3 bases, with 10 bases remaining between them. DNA for the CDR3: TGTGCCAGTAGTTGGGGGGGCGACTATGGCTACACCTTC. This codes for CASSWGGDYGYTF.

J is TRBJ2-2 and V is TRBV11-2; TRBD1 might be the D (5 bases). V lost 1 base to trimming and J lost 4 bases, with 10 bases between them. The germline V gene encodes CDR1 SGHAT and CDR2 FQNNGV. The CDR3 runs 15 residues. CDR3: CASSLASRATGELFF. CDR3 nucleotides: TGTGCCAGCAGCTTAGCGAGCAGGGCCACCGGGGAGCTGTTTTTT. The full variable domain, completed using reference TRBV11-2 and TRBJ2-2, is EAGVAQSPRYKIIEKRQSVAFWCNPISGHATLYWYQQILGQGPKLLIQFQNNGVVDDSQLPKDRFSAERLKGVDSTLKIQPAKLEDSAVYLCASSLASRATGELFFGEGSRLTVL.

This chain joins TRBV20-1 and TRBJ1-4, with no clear D. This CDR3 is 11 amino acids long. V gave up 6 bases and J gave up 8 bases, with 10 bases separating them. In germline, CDR1 is DFQATT, CDR2 SNEGSKA (reference sequence). CDR3 amino acids: CSAPRREKLFF. DNA for the CDR3: TGCAGTGCCCCAAGAAGGGAAAAACTGTTTTTT.

The chain employs TRBV5-1 and TRBJ2-1; a possible D gene is TRBD1 (5 bases). CDR1 and CDR2 from the germline V gene are SGHRS and YFSETQ. The CDR3 length is 13 residues. V was clipped by 3 bases and J by 4 bases, with 8 bases between them. The CDR3 coding sequence is TGCGCCAGCAGCTCAGGGTTGTACAATGAGCAGTTCTTC. It codes for CASSSGLYNEQFF.

The genes are TRBV6-5 and TRBJ1-6; D is undetermined. This CDR3 is 15 amino acids long. The germline gives CDR1 MNHEY, CDR2 SVGAGI. Trimming left V 2 bases short and J 8 bases short, with 13 bases between. As DNA, the CDR3 is TGTGCCAGCAGTTACGGTTACGCCGGGCATTCACCCCTCCACTTT. Encoded protein: CASSYGYAGHSPLHF.

This chain uses TRBV30 with TRBJ1-2; 7 bases match TRBD1. The CDR3 is made up of 15 amino acids. CDR1 and CDR2 (germline): GTSNPN, SVGIG (reference sequence). The trim removed 8 bases at V and 4 bases at J, leaving 16 bases unmatched. CDR3 sequence: CAARPLRGRIYGYTF. The CDR3 DNA sequence: TGTGCCGCTAGGCCCTTGAGGGGGCGCATCTATGGCTACACCTTC.

The chain recombines TRBV13 with TRBJ2-7, with 10 bases identical to TRBD1. V shed 1 base and J 4 bases; nucleotides not matched to a gene: 1. The germline gives CDR1 PRHDT, CDR2 FYEKMQ (reference sequence). The CDR3 sequence is 14 residues long. The DNA of the CDR3 is TGTGCCAGCAGCTTAGCGGACAGGGGGTACGAGCAGTACTTC. It encodes CASSLADRGYEQYF.

This chain links TRBV29-1 with TRBJ1-2; D ambiguous. CDR3 length: 12 amino acids. Per the germline V gene, CDR1 is SQVTM and CDR2 is ANQGSEA. V lost 7 bases to trimming and J lost 1 base, with 10 bases between them. This CDR3 reads CSAVALNYGYTF. For the CDR3, the DNA is TGCAGCGCCGTGGCCCTTAACTATGGCTACACCTTC. The whole variable domain, remainder taken from reference TRBV29-1 and TRBJ1-2, is SAVISQKPSRDICQRGTSLTIQCQVDSQVTMMFWYRQQPGQSLTLIATANQGSEATYESGFVIDKFPISRPNLTFSTLTVSNMSPEDSSIYLCSAVALNYGYTFGSGTRLTVV.

The chain combines TRBV6-5 with TRBJ2-1; TRBD2 agrees at 8 bases. Germline CDR1 reads MNHEY; CDR2 reads SVGAGI. The CDR3 length is 16 residues. Trimming took 4 bases from V and 1 from J; bases not matched to a gene: 6. The CDR3: CASSSSGLPSYNEQFF. DNA of the CDR3: TGTGCCAGCAGTTCTAGCGGGCTACCTTCCTACAATGAGCAGTTCTTC.

The gene calls are TRBV27 and TRBJ2-1, with D uncertain. This CDR3 spans 14 amino acids. Germline V gene sequence: CDR1 MNHEY, CDR2 SMNVEV (reference sequence). V lost 5 bases and J lost 4, with 12 bases in between. In nucleotides, the CDR3 is TGTGCCAGCAGTGTAGGACGGTTTTACAATGAGCAGTTCTTC. It yields the protein CASSVGRFYNEQFF.

V usage is TRBV2 and J usage is TRBJ1-1; D is unclear. The length of the CDR3 is 13 residues. V was cut by 6 bases and J by 1 base, with 9 bases left in between. CDR1 and CDR2 (germline): SNHLY, FYNNEI. The CDR3 loop reads CASRAEANTEAFF. CDR3 in DNA: TGTGCCAGCAGAGCTGAGGCGAACACTGAAGCTTTCTTT.

The rearrangement joins TRBV5-6 to TRBJ1-3, with D unclear. Germline lookup yields CDR1 SGHDT and CDR2 YYEEEE. V gave up 3 bases and J gave up 4 bases, with 17 bases separating them. CDR3 size: 16 residues. The CDR3 DNA reads as TGTGCCAGCAGCTCGATGACCCAGGTAAAGGGAAACACCATATATTTT. This codes for CASSSMTQVKGNTIYF.

The CDR3 is CASSMIENTEAFF. CDR3 sequence (DNA): TGTGCCAGTAGTATGATAGAAAACACTGAAGCTTTCTTT. This sequence joins TRBV19 and TRBJ1-1; D not certain. The CDR3 has 13 amino acids. With 3 bases removed from V and 2 bases from J, the gap between germline ends came to 7 bases. The germline CDR1 and CDR2 sequences are LNHDA and SQIVND (reference sequence).

The genes are TRBV6-5 and TRBJ2-1; D is perhaps TRBD1 (5 bases). The CDR3 is 14 amino acids. V was cut by 1 base and J by 7 bases, with 11 bases left in between. Germline V gene sequence: CDR1 MNHEY, CDR2 SVGAGI. The CDR3 sequence is CASSYFPGSNEQFF. In nucleotides, the CDR3 is TGTGCCAGCAGTTACTTCCCAGGGTCGAATGAGCAGTTCTTC.

The chain combines TRBV19 with TRBJ2-3; D is perhaps TRBD1 (6 bases). This CDR3 contains 16 residues. The V and J ends lost 2 bases and 0 bases respectively, with 12 bases between them. Germline CDR1 reads LNHDA; CDR2 reads SQIVND (reference sequence). The DNA for the CDR3 is TGTGCCAGTAGTATAAGACAGGACCTAAGCACAGATACGCAGTATTTT. This translates into CASSIRQDLSTDTQYF. Full variable domain (outside the CDR3, taken from reference TRBV19 and TRBJ2-3): DGGITQSPKYLFRKEGQNVTLSCEQNLNHDAMYWYRQDPGQGLRLIYYSQIVNDFQKGDIAEGYSVSREKKESFPLTVTSAQKNPTAFYLCASSIRQDLSTDTQYFGPGTRLTVL.